This T cell receptor beta chain was sequenced during a study of T cell responses to AZD1222 COVID-19 vaccine. The CDR3 covers 13 residues. Trimming removed 3 bases from V and 7 bases from J, with 10 bases in between. CDR1 is LNHNV, CDR2 YYDKDF, per germline (reference sequence). Findings and caveats of the study: Following two doses of AZD1222, Spike-specific TCR breadth and depth rose. Just 6 or 7 people given AZD1222 tested seropositive at baseline.

Some clones are missing from TCRdb's copy, which holds only in-frame ones; the method was immunoSEQ multiplex PCR. The table shows under 170,000 clones, with more than 85% occurring only once. Second-dose intervals near 4 or 12 weeks were combined. A word on this clone: The antigen is undetermined.

This clonotype was sampled from an adult who received the AZD1222 COVID-19 vaccine. The sequencing used peripheral blood, collected 28 days after the second AZD1222 dose. The V gene is TRBV15, the J gene TRBJ1-5; D unclear. The CDR3 loop is CATSRTLGQPQHF. CDR3 sequence (DNA): TGTGCCACCAGCAGGACCCTCGGCCAGCCCCAGCATTTT.